These 25 T cell receptor beta chains were sequenced from one sample in a study of T cells of healthy individuals listed by TCRdb under 2018. Libraries were prepared through 5' RACE. TCRdb names Illumina MiSeq as the instrument used. TCRdb itself trimmed the public reads at Q25 with fastp, ran MiXCR and retained productive beta chains. Here each entry gathers all rows of one CDR3 protein and keeps the most common genes and DNA. This sample comprises 100,000 or so distinct CDR3 sequences, 15% to 20% of them detected only once. The top ten clonotypes cover 6.2% of the sample. All receptors come from a human donor in good health.

At least ten counts were recorded for this clonotype. J is TRBJ2-7 and V is TRBV20-1, with 7 nucleotides matching TRBD2. The CDR3 runs to 13 residues. Germline assignment: CDR1 DFQATT and CDR2 SNEGSKA (reference sequence). With 1 base clipped from V and 5 bases from J, the junction kept 5 bases outside the gene matches. The CDR3 DNA follows: TGCAGTGCTAGAGGGGGAGGGGCCAACGAGCAGTACTTC. As protein: CSARGGGANEQYF.

J is TRBJ2-7 and V is TRBV29-1; 8 bases line up with TRBD2. Germline lookup yields CDR1 SQVTM and CDR2 ANQGSEA. This CDR3 comprises 12 residues. Trimming at V came to 4 bases and at J to 4 bases, leaving 3 bases not matched to a gene. The CDR3 DNA is TGCAGCGTTGGCAGCGGGAGTTACGAGCAGTACTTC. It encodes CSVGSGSYEQYF.

This clonotype turned up a few times. The chain couples TRBV6-1 to TRBJ2-7; TRBD2 might be the D (7 bases). The V end was cut by 2 bases, the J end by 6 bases, with 17 bases between. The length of the CDR3 is 15 residues. Germline values: CDR1 MNHNS, CDR2 SASEGT. CDR3 region: CASSEFRGARSEQYF. In DNA form, the CDR3 reads TGTGCCAGCAGTGAATTTCGGGGGGCGAGGAGCGAGCAGTACTTC.

The rearrangement links TRBV7-2 to TRBJ2-3, with 11 positions matching TRBD2. The germline gives CDR1 SGHTA, CDR2 FQGNSA. Trimming took 1 base from V and 4 from J; bases not matched to a gene: 10. The length of the CDR3 is 18 residues. The DNA of the CDR3 is TGTGCCAGCAGCTTAGTTGGGGTAGCGGGGGGGCTCGCAGATACGCAGTATTTT. Its translation is CASSLVGVAGGLADTQYF.

This clonotype has more than one count but fewer than ten. The CDR3 spells CASRSLLDPTKNIQYF. The DNA for the CDR3 is TGTGCCAGTAGATCCCTGTTGGACCCCACCAAAAACATTCAGTACTTC. J is TRBJ2-4 and V is TRBV19; D not resolved. Germline CDR1 and CDR2: LNHDA and SQIVND (reference sequence). The ends were cut back, 6 bases at V and 2 bases at J, with 17 bases in the middle. The CDR3 is 16 amino acids.

This clonotype was seen more than once but under ten times. The rearrangement joins TRBV7-6 to TRBJ2-1, with TRBD2 matching 7 bases. The CDR3 consists of 18 residues. The ends lost 1 base at V and 2 bases at J; junction bases unmatched: 11. The germline V gene has CDR1 SGHVS and CDR2 FNYEAQ. The CDR3 bases are TGTGCCAGCAGCTTAGTTGCTGGGGGGGAGTACCCCTACAATGAGCAGTTCTTC. Translating it yields CASSLVAGGEYPYNEQFF.

This clonotype was observed a handful of times. V and J are TRBV6-5 and TRBJ1-4; no clear D. This CDR3 comprises 14 residues. Germline-derived CDR1 and CDR2 are MNHEY and SVGAGI. V was trimmed by 1 base and J by 7 bases, leaving 10 bases between them. The CDR3 protein is CASSYLDSSEKLFF. The CDR3 DNA reads as TGTGCCAGCAGTTACTTAGACTCGAGTGAAAAACTGTTTTTT.

CDR3 sequence (DNA): TGCGCCAGCAGCTTGAAACCGTACAATTCACCCCTCCACTTT. Amino acid sequence: CASSLKPYNSPLHF. V gene TRBV5-1 combines with J gene TRBJ1-6; the D is unclear. The CDR3 is made up of 14 amino acids. Germline V gives CDR1 SGHRS, CDR2 YFSETQ. Trimming shortened V by 1 base and J by 7 bases, and 9 bases separated the two germline ends.

This clonotype was picked up many times. V is TRBV6-6 and J is TRBJ2-3; D may be TRBD2 (6 bases). CDR3 size: 13 residues. Germline CDR1 MNHNY, CDR2 SVGAGI (reference sequence). V dropped 5 bases and J dropped 10 bases, with 16 bases sitting between them. The CDR3 region has the DNA TGTGCCAGCAGTGATCATCAAACGGGGGCGCAGTATTTT. Amino acids: CASSDHQTGAQYF.

This clonotype was observed at least ten times. This chain connects TRBV18 to TRBJ2-1; weak D call: TRBD1 (6 bases). In germline, CDR1 is KGHSH, CDR2 LQKENI. The CDR3 covers 12 residues. V was shortened by 2 bases and J by 15 bases, with 14 bases between the two germline ends. CDR3 in DNA: TGTGCCAGCTCACCATGGAACAGGGTGGCGTTCTTC. Protein: CASSPWNRVAFF.

The J gene is TRBJ2-1, the V gene TRBV18; maybe TRBD2 (6 bases). V gave up 3 bases and J gave up 3 bases, with 9 bases separating them. The CDR3 has 14 residues. Germline V gene lookup returns CDR1 KGHSH and CDR2 LQKENI. In nucleotides, the CDR3 is TGTGCCAGCTCACCCGGGACTTACTACAATGAGCAGTTCTTC. Translating gives CASSPGTYYNEQFF.

CDR3 coding DNA: TGCGCCAGCAGCCAAGAAAGGCAGGTTAACATTCAGTACTTC. Translation gives CASSQERQVNIQYF. This chain connects TRBV4-3 to TRBJ2-4; D is undetermined. The CDR3 is 14 residues long. The germline V gene encodes CDR1 LGHNA and CDR2 YSLEER. Trimming took 0 bases from V and 7 from J, leaving 10 bases between them.

Many counts were recorded for this clonotype. The genes are TRBV27 and TRBJ1-3; D gene uncertain. The V end lost 5 bases, the J end lost 4 bases, and 9 bases lay between the germline ends. The CDR3 is 13 residues long. Germline loops: CDR1 MNHEY, CDR2 SMNVEV (reference sequence). The CDR3 loop reads CASSDYQGNTIYF. The CDR3 DNA reads TGTGCCAGCAGTGATTACCAAGGAAACACCATATATTTT.

This clonotype was counted at least ten times. This chain uses TRBV2 with TRBJ1-3; D not certain. Deletions cut 7 bases from V and 2 bases from J, with 15 bases between. CDR3 length: 15 amino acids. CDR1 is SNHLY, CDR2 FYNNEI, per germline. CDR3 sequence (DNA): TGTGCCAGCAAGCAGAGCCGCGGCGCTGGAAACACCATATATTTT. Its protein product is CASKQSRGAGNTIYF.

This clonotype was seen many times. The CDR3 DNA reads as TGTGCCGGGACAGGGAACACCGGGGAGCTGTTTTTT. This translates into CAGTGNTGELFF. This chain joins TRBV2 and TRBJ2-2, with 8 bases that match TRBD1. This CDR3 has 12 residues. V was clipped by 11 bases and J by 1 base; unmatched bases: 0. Per germline, CDR1 SNHLY and CDR2 FYNNEI.

This clonotype was seen a few times. The chain uses TRBV3-1 and TRBJ2-3; possibly TRBD2 for D (6 bases). Germline V gene lookup returns CDR1 LGHDT and CDR2 YNNKEL (reference sequence). Deletions cut 5 bases from V and 1 base from J, with 13 bases between. The CDR3 totals 15 residues. The CDR3 region is CASSTDGTRTDTQYF. The DNA of the CDR3 is TGTGCCAGCAGCACAGATGGGACTCGCACAGATACGCAGTATTTT.

This clonotype has a handful of counts. V and J are TRBV28 and TRBJ2-7, with 9 bases lining up with TRBD2. The CDR3 length is 17 residues. Germline V gives CDR1 MDHEN, CDR2 SYDVKM. The V gene end was trimmed by 6 bases and the J gene end by 0 bases; junction bases not matched to a gene: 12. The CDR3 DNA follows: TGTGCCAGCAGCCTTTGGGCTAGCGGGACTTACTCCTACGAGCAGTACTTC. Its protein product is CASSLWASGTYSYEQYF.

This clonotype has just a few counts. The chain combines TRBV12-3 or TRBV12-4 with TRBJ1-2, with unresolved D. The CDR3 is 13 amino acids. Between the trimmed V and J ends, which lost 5 bases and 5 bases, there was a span of 12 bases. The CDR3 region has the DNA TGTGCCAGCAGTGTCAGCCGGCGTTATGGCTACACCTTC. As protein: CASSVSRRYGYTF.

The chain recombines TRBV29-1 with TRBJ2-1, with D perhaps matching TRBD2 (5 bases). V lost 6 bases and J 7 bases, leaving 10 bases between the germline ends. The CDR3 has 11 residues. Germline-derived CDR1 and CDR2 are SQVTM and ANQGSEA. CDR3 amino acids: CSVTRGNEQFF. CDR3 sequence (DNA): TGCAGCGTAACTAGAGGTAATGAGCAGTTCTTC.

The V call is TRBV6-5, the J call TRBJ2-5; unclear D gene. Per the germline V gene, CDR1 is MNHEY and CDR2 is SVGAGI. The CDR3 totals 14 residues. Trimming removed 6 bases at V and 4 bases at J, with 15 bases between. The CDR3 loop is CASRSDRRSETQYF. The CDR3 nucleotides read TGTGCCAGCAGGTCTGACCGAAGGTCAGAGACCCAGTACTTC.

The CDR3 coding sequence is TGTGCCAGCAGCTCACTAGCGGGACATTACGAGCAGTACTTC. Amino acids: CASSSLAGHYEQYF. V gene TRBV7-2 combines with J gene TRBJ2-7; 10 nucleotides line up with TRBD2. The CDR3 covers 14 residues. J lost 4 bases, V lost 4 bases, and 4 bases had no gene match. From germline, CDR1 is SGHTA and CDR2 FQGNSA.

The chain joins TRBV7-2 to TRBJ1-2; 8 bases agree with TRBD1. The CDR3 runs 14 residues. Per germline, CDR1 SGHTA and CDR2 FQGNSA. J lost 2 bases, V lost 4 bases, and 3 bases had no gene match. For the CDR3, the DNA is TGTGCCAGCAGCTCAAACAGGGGGAACTATGGCTACACCTTC. Its translation is CASSSNRGNYGYTF.

The V call is TRBV29-1, the J call TRBJ1-3; TRBD1 matches 7 bases. This CDR3 has 16 amino acids. J gave up 0 bases and V 2 bases, and 7 bases lay outside the gene matches. CDR1 and CDR2 (germline): SQVTM, ANQGSEA. The CDR3 is CSVEHRGSFSGNTIYF. CDR3 in DNA: TGCAGCGTTGAACACAGGGGTTCATTCTCTGGAAACACCATATATTTT.

This chain connects TRBV20-1 to TRBJ2-5; no definite D call. Germline V gives CDR1 DFQATT, CDR2 SNEGSKA (reference sequence). V lost 2 bases and J lost 7, with 11 bases in between. This CDR3 is 12 amino acids long. In DNA, the CDR3 is TGCAGTGCTAGACCCCTCCCTGGGACCCAGTACTTC. Protein product: CSARPLPGTQYF.

This chain uses TRBV6-6 with TRBJ2-7; TRBD2 aligns across 10 bases. V trimming: 6 bases; J trimming: 2 bases; junction bases outside the gene matches: 25. Germline V gives CDR1 MNHNY, CDR2 SVGAGI (reference sequence). The CDR3 has 21 amino acids. This chain's CDR3 is CASSSLLPDRRTSGNTYEQYF. For the CDR3, the DNA is TGTGCCAGCAGCAGCCTACTCCCCGACAGGAGGACTAGCGGTAATACCTACGAGCAGTACTTC.